These 30 T cell receptor beta chains were sequenced from one sample in a study of blood T cell repertoires in COVID-19. Measured with immunoSEQ multiplex PCR; TCRdb has only the in-frame clones, and not every one. Of 95,000 to 150,000 clones in the sample, approximately 80% were seen once. Sample: peripheral blood. The receptor set was obtained from a woman aged 50 to 65 with acute or convalescent COVID-19.

The J gene is TRBJ2-5, the V gene TRBV9; 10 nucleotides match TRBD1. V shed 4 bases and J 1 base; nucleotides not matched to a gene: 10. This CDR3 is built from 17 residues. Germline V lookup: CDR1 SGDLS, CDR2 YYNGEE. This chain's CDR3 is CASSTGQGVEGQETQYF. The CDR3 DNA reads as TGTGCCAGCAGCACAGGACAGGGGGTAGAGGGCCAAGAGACCCAGTACTTC.

In regard to this clone: One end of the junction does not line up with germline, which may come from a read error. This CDR3 is CASSGQGIYQESQYF. For the CDR3, the DNA is TGTGCCAGCAGCGGACAGGGAATTTACCAAGAGTCCCAGTACTTC. V is TRBV2 and J is TRBJ2-5, with TRBD1 identical over 8 bases. Germline CDR1 and CDR2: SNHLY and FYNNEI. This CDR3 is built from 15 residues.

The chain uses TRBV28 and TRBJ1-5; no clear D gene. Trimming removed 2 bases at V and 0 bases at J, with 11 bases between. The CDR3 loop spans 16 amino acids. The germline V gene encodes CDR1 MDHEN and CDR2 SYDVKM. The CDR3 sequence is CASSLLSDYSNQPQHF. CDR3 DNA sequence: TGTGCCAGCAGTTTACTTTCAGATTATAGCAATCAGCCCCAGCATTTT.

This clone was picked up a small number of times. The rearrangement links TRBV6-4 to TRBJ2-5, with D possibly matching TRBD2 (5 bases). V was pared by 3 bases and J by 5 bases, with 10 bases between. The CDR3 is 13 residues long. Germline V CDR1 and CDR2: MRHNA, SNTAGT. The CDR3 spells CASSENRGETQYF. CDR3 DNA: TGTGCCAGCAGTGAGAACAGAGGGGAGACCCAGTACTTC.

This clone is a singleton in its sample. The rearrangement joins TRBV6-6 to TRBJ1-4; D uncertain. The CDR3 consists of 13 residues. Germline CDR1 reads MNHNY; CDR2 reads SVGAGI (reference sequence). Trimming cost V 9 bases and J 6 bases, with 14 bases left between them. The CDR3 DNA reads TGTGCCAGTACGGCAGGAAGTTATGAAAAACTGTTTTTT. This gives the protein CASTAGSYEKLFF.

The rearrangement uses TRBV29-1 and TRBJ1-1; 9 nucleotides agree with TRBD1. Per the germline V gene, CDR1 is SQVTM and CDR2 is ANQGSEA. The V and J ends lost 5 bases and 1 base, in that order; junction bases with no gene match: 8. The CDR3 has 15 residues. CDR3 protein: CSVSGVQGANTEAFF. As DNA, the CDR3 is TGCAGCGTTTCAGGGGTACAGGGGGCGAACACTGAAGCTTTCTTT.

This sequence joins TRBV7-2 and TRBJ2-1; 8 bases are a match to TRBD2. Germline V gene lookup returns CDR1 SGHTA and CDR2 FQGNSA. The V gene end was trimmed by 4 bases and the J gene end by 7 bases; junction bases not matched to a gene: 12. This CDR3 is 16 amino acids long. In DNA, the CDR3 is TGTGCCAGCAGCTCCCGCACGGCGGGAGGCCGGAATGAGCAGTTCTTC. This codes for CASSSRTAGGRNEQFF.

The rearrangement links TRBV6-5 to TRBJ2-5; 10 bases line up with TRBD1. Germline CDR1 is MNHEY and CDR2 is SVGAGI. CDR3 length equals 15 residues. V trimming: 0 bases; J trimming: 5 bases; junction bases outside the gene matches: 3. The CDR3 protein is CASSYSWTGGETQYF. CDR3 nucleotide sequence: TGTGCCAGCAGTTACTCGTGGACAGGGGGGGAGACCCAGTACTTC.

Only one count was recorded for this clone. The chain employs TRBV6-6 and TRBJ1-1; 8 bases align to TRBD1. The CDR3 consists of 13 residues. Unmatched junction bases numbered 9, after V lost 8 bases and J lost 7 bases. Germline CDR1 reads MNHNY; CDR2 reads SVGAGI (reference sequence). The CDR3 bases are TGTGCCAGCGAACAGGGGGTATCAGATGAAGCTTTCTTT. Residues: CASEQGVSDEAFF.

This clone appeared a single time. J is TRBJ1-2 and V is TRBV7-2, with D possibly TRBD1 on 6 matching bases. The CDR3 sequence is 14 residues long. The germline V gene has CDR1 SGHTA and CDR2 FQGNSA. V was shortened by 5 bases and J by 8 bases, with 18 bases between the two germline ends. The CDR3 is CASSQDNRVRGYTF. For the CDR3, the DNA is TGTGCCAGCAGCCAAGACAACAGGGTGCGGGGCTACACCTTC.

The rearrangement links TRBV19 to TRBJ2-3, with a weak D call TRBD1 (6 bases). Trimming stripped 8 bases from V and 0 bases from J, with 12 bases between. This CDR3 is 14 amino acids long. Per the germline V gene, CDR1 is LNHDA and CDR2 is SQIVND (reference sequence). The CDR3 loop reads CASGGGASTDTQYF. CDR3 DNA sequence: TGTGCCAGTGGTGGGGGCGCTAGCACAGATACGCAGTATTTT. The full variable domain, its missing parts supplied by reference TRBV19 and TRBJ2-3, is DGGITQSPKYLFRKEGQNVTLSCEQNLNHDAMYWYRQDPGQGLRLIYYSQIVNDFQKGDIAEGYSVSREKKESFPLTVTSAQKNPTAFYLCASGGGASTDTQYFGPGTRLTVL.

This clone was recorded once. The J gene is TRBJ2-3, the V gene TRBV5-4, with TRBD1 matching over 8 bases. Germline CDR1 reads SGHNT; CDR2 reads YYREEE (reference sequence). V lost 4 bases, J lost 3 bases, and 4 bases stayed unmatched. CDR3 length: 14 residues. CDR3 DNA: TGTGCCAGCAGCCTCCGGACAGGGACAGATACGCAGTATTTT. Translating gives CASSLRTGTDTQYF. Full variable domain (outside the CDR3, taken from reference TRBV5-4 and TRBJ2-3): ETGVTQSPTHLIKTRGQQVTLRCSSQSGHNTVSWYQQALGQGPQFIFQYYREEENGRGNFPPRFSGLQFPNYSSELNVNALELDDSALYLCASSLRTGTDTQYFGPGTRLTVL.

The chain is built from TRBV6-5 and TRBJ2-1; 8 positions agree with TRBD1. In germline, CDR1 is MNHEY, CDR2 SVGAGI. After removal of 7 bases from V and 6 bases from J, the junction contained 11 bases not matched to a gene. The CDR3 covers 15 residues. The CDR3 is CASNPEGTGFNEQFF. As DNA, the CDR3 is TGTGCCAGCAATCCCGAGGGGACAGGTTTCAATGAGCAGTTCTTC.

There are a few counts of this clone. The J gene is TRBJ2-1, the V gene TRBV5-1, with 9 nucleotides matching TRBD1. The CDR3 has 14 residues. Trimming cost V 3 bases and J 7 bases; bases outside gene matches: 5. CDR1 SGHRS and CDR2 YFSETQ come from the germline V gene. CDR3: CASSSGQGQNEQFF. The CDR3 DNA sequence: TGCGCCAGCAGCTCGGGACAGGGCCAGAATGAGCAGTTCTTC.

The chain is built from TRBV27 and TRBJ2-2; weak D call: TRBD2 (5 bases). V gave up 7 bases and J gave up 6 bases, with 15 bases separating them. The CDR3 extends over 14 amino acids. The V gene's germline CDR1 is MNHEY and CDR2 SMNVEV (reference sequence). The CDR3 region has the DNA TGTGCCAGCATTGTCCGGGGAGATCCCGGGGAGCTGTTTTTT. Translated, it gives CASIVRGDPGELFF.

The V call is TRBV9, the J call TRBJ2-3; 7 bases align to TRBD2. The CDR3 has 15 amino acids. V lost 4 bases, J lost 2 bases, and 7 bases stayed unmatched. The germline V gene has CDR1 SGDLS and CDR2 YYNGEE. CDR3 bases: TGTGCCAGCAGCCCATCAGCGGGGTCCACAGATACGCAGTATTTT. It yields the protein CASSPSAGSTDTQYF.

This clone showed up just once. The V gene is TRBV5-4, the J gene TRBJ1-3; 7 bases match TRBD1. V gave up 3 bases and J gave up 2 bases; unmatched junction bases: 5. This CDR3 spans 15 amino acids. Per the germline V gene, CDR1 is SGHNT and CDR2 is YYREEE (reference sequence). This CDR3 is CASSWQGDTGNTIYF. The CDR3 DNA reads TGTGCCAGCAGCTGGCAGGGGGACACTGGAAACACCATATATTTT.

The rearrangement uses TRBV5-1 and TRBJ2-5; TRBD2 agrees at 7 bases. Germline assignment: CDR1 SGHRS and CDR2 YFSETQ. V shed 4 bases, J shed 1 base, and the junction held 7 bases outside the gene matches. This CDR3 is built from 15 residues. CDR3 nucleotides: TGCGCCAGCAGCGCGGCCGGGACTATCCAAGAGACCCAGTACTTC. This codes for CASSAAGTIQETQYF.

J is TRBJ2-1 and V is TRBV15; D might be TRBD2 (6 bases). Germline V gene sequence: CDR1 LNHNV, CDR2 YYDKDF (reference sequence). The CDR3 runs to 16 residues. V was shortened by 0 bases and J by 5 bases, with 14 bases between the two germline ends. The DNA of the CDR3 is TGTGCCACCAGCAGAGATTTCGGGAGCGGCGACAATGAGCAGTTCTTC. It codes for CATSRDFGSGDNEQFF.

In nucleotides, the CDR3 is TGTGCCAGCAGCCCCTGGGGGACAGATGAAAAACTGTTTTTT. Its translation: CASSPWGTDEKLFF. This chain uses TRBV6-5 with TRBJ1-4; 7 nucleotides agree with TRBD1. The CDR3 sequence is 14 residues long. V shed 6 bases, J shed 6 bases, and the junction held 7 bases outside the gene matches. The germline CDR1 and CDR2 sequences are MNHEY and SVGAGI.

This sequence joins TRBV5-4 and TRBJ2-1; 11 positions agree with TRBD2. The V and J ends lost 3 bases and 7 bases, in that order; junction bases with no gene match: 9. CDR1 is SGHNT and CDR2 is YYREEE in the germline V gene (reference sequence). The CDR3 contains 16 residues. The DNA for the CDR3 is TGTGCCAGCAGCTCAAAGACTAGCGGGGCCCCAAATGAGCAGTTCTTC. Protein sequence: CASSSKTSGAPNEQFF.

This chain's CDR3 is CAISEGTSGSYEQYF. CDR3 in DNA: TGTGCCATCAGTGAGGGGACTAGCGGGAGCTACGAGCAGTACTTC. The chain links TRBV10-3 to TRBJ2-7; 14 nucleotides align to TRBD2. CDR1 is ENHRY, CDR2 SYGVKD, per germline. V gave up 2 bases and J gave up 3 bases; unmatched junction bases: 0. The CDR3 has 15 residues.

The chain joins TRBV18 to TRBJ1-2, with 8 bases that match TRBD1. The CDR3 consists of 15 residues. V shed 5 bases, J shed 3 bases, and the junction held 8 bases outside the gene matches. The germline V gene encodes CDR1 KGHSH and CDR2 LQKENI. CDR3 in DNA: TGTGCCAGCTCAGGACAGGGTACCTTTGACTATGGCTACACCTTC. It codes for CASSGQGTFDYGYTF.

The V gene is TRBV27, the J gene TRBJ1-2; 8 bases match TRBD1. Germline-derived CDR1 and CDR2 are MNHEY and SMNVEV (reference sequence). The CDR3 extends over 16 amino acids. The V and J ends lost 1 base and 4 bases, in that order; junction bases with no gene match: 8. For the CDR3, the DNA is TGTGCCAGCAGTTTATGGGGGACAGGTGGGCTCTATGGCTACACCTTC. Amino acid sequence: CASSLWGTGGLYGYTF.

This clone was seen only once. CDR3 bases: TGTGCCAGTAGTATAGAGAGGGGGCCGCATGGCTACACCTTC. It is translated as CASSIERGPHGYTF. The chain is built from TRBV19 and TRBJ1-2; TRBD1 matches 7 bases. The CDR3 sequence is 14 residues long. The ends lost 0 bases at V and 6 bases at J; junction bases unmatched: 4. Germline CDR1 LNHDA, CDR2 SQIVND (reference sequence).

The chain has TRBV28 and TRBJ1-4, with 9 bases lining up with TRBD1. Germline CDR1 is MDHEN and CDR2 is SYDVKM. The J segment lost 4 bases and the V segment lost 2 bases, leaving 5 bases of the junction unmatched. This CDR3 contains 16 residues. The CDR3 here is CASSLHRQGDNEKLFF. The DNA for the CDR3 is TGTGCCAGCAGTTTACACAGACAGGGGGATAATGAAAAACTGTTTTTT. Filled out from reference TRBV28 and TRBJ1-4, the complete variable domain reads DVKVTQSSRYLVKRTGEKVFLECVQDMDHENMFWYRQDPGLGLRLIYFSYDVKMKEKGDIPEGYSVSREKKERFSLILESASTNQTSMYLCASSLHRQGDNEKLFFGSGTQLSVL.

This rearrangement joins TRBV30 to TRBJ2-7; 10 bases align to TRBD2. V shed 1 base and J 2 bases; nucleotides not matched to a gene: 8. The CDR3 totals 16 residues. From germline, CDR1 is GTSNPN and CDR2 SVGIG (reference sequence). CDR3 DNA: TGTGCCTGGAGTGCCCGGAGGACTAGCGGTACCTACGAGCAGTACTTC. Protein sequence: CAWSARRTSGTYEQYF. The full variable domain, in which reference TRBV30 and TRBJ2-7 provide the parts outside the CDR3, is SQTIHQWPATLVQPVGSPLSLECTVEGTSNPNLYWYRQAAGRGLQLLFYSVGIGQISSEVPQNLSASRPQDRQFILSSKKLLLSDSGFYLCAWSARRTSGTYEQYFGPGTRLTVT.

In its sample, this clone was seen a few times. The chain couples TRBV3-1 (or the pseudogene TRBV3-2) to TRBJ1-1; D remains unclear. The V gene's germline CDR1 is LGHDT and CDR2 YNNKEL (reference sequence). V lost 2 bases and J 5 bases, leaving 9 bases between the germline ends. The CDR3 has 13 residues. CDR3 sequence (DNA): TGTGCCAGCAGCCAAATGATCGGGACTGAAGCTTTCTTT. Protein: CASSQMIGTEAFF.

This sequence joins TRBV3-1 (or the pseudogene TRBV3-2) and TRBJ1-2, with 7 bases lining up with TRBD1. The CDR3 covers 15 residues. With 5 bases clipped from V and 4 bases from J, the junction kept 10 bases outside the gene matches. CDR1 is LGHDT and CDR2 is YNNKEL in the germline V gene (reference sequence). The CDR3 DNA reads TGTGCCAGCAGCTATGACAGGGCCCCCCTCTATGGCTACACCTTC. It is translated as CASSYDRAPLYGYTF.

The chain uses TRBV19 and TRBJ1-2; 8 nucleotides match TRBD1. This CDR3 spans 13 amino acids. Germline V gene lookup returns CDR1 LNHDA and CDR2 SQIVND (reference sequence). Trimming took 4 bases from V and 4 from J; bases not matched to a gene: 2. The CDR3 protein is CASSNRGSYGYTF. The DNA of the CDR3 is TGTGCCAGTAGTAACAGGGGGTCCTATGGCTACACCTTC.